These 15 T cell receptor beta chains were sequenced from one sample in a study of blood T cell repertoires in COVID-19. Produced via immunoSEQ multiplex PCR; TCRdb's table is partial and in-frame only. The sample includes 56,000 or so clones, 80% to 85% of them seen just once. Sequenced material: peripheral blood. The receptors were sampled from a woman of 80 years or more with acute or convalescent COVID-19.

The DNA of the CDR3 is TGCAGCGTTGACGCTAGCGGGACGAGGTCTGCGCAGTATTTT. Translating gives CSVDASGTRSAQYF. This chain joins TRBV29-1 and TRBJ2-3; TRBD2 matches at 9 bases. CDR3 length equals 14 residues. The V gene's germline CDR1 is SQVTM and CDR2 ANQGSEA. V was pared by 3 bases and J by 10 bases, with 11 bases of the junction left unmatched.

The chain combines TRBV15 with TRBJ2-2; TRBD1 agrees at 11 bases. The CDR3 runs 15 residues. V was clipped by 5 bases and J by 3 bases; unmatched bases: 2. From germline, CDR1 is LNHNV and CDR2 YYDKDF (reference sequence). CDR3 amino acids: CATSWGQGDTGELFF. CDR3 DNA: TGTGCCACCAGCTGGGGACAGGGGGACACCGGGGAGCTGTTTTTT.

This CDR3 is CASSYERRWDEQFF. The CDR3 DNA sequence: TGTGCCAGCAGTTACGAGAGGAGGTGGGATGAGCAGTTCTTC. V and J are TRBV6-2 or TRBV6-3 and TRBJ2-1, with D tentatively TRBD2 (5 bases). Germline-derived CDR1 and CDR2 are MNHEY and SVGEGT. V lost 2 bases to trimming and J lost 8 bases, with 13 bases between them. The CDR3 consists of 14 residues.

This chain joins TRBV5-1 and TRBJ1-6, with 7 bases aligning to TRBD1. The CDR3 is 13 amino acids. Germline CDR1 SGHRS, CDR2 YFSETQ. After removal of 5 bases from V and 8 bases from J, the junction contained 4 bases not matched to a gene. CDR3 in DNA: TGCGCCAGCAGTGGACAGGACGATTCACCCCTCCACTTT. Amino acid sequence: CASSGQDDSPLHF.

The chain joins TRBV3-1 (or the pseudogene TRBV3-2) to TRBJ2-7; D unresolved. CDR1 and CDR2 from the germline V gene are LGHDT and YNNKEL (reference sequence). This CDR3 region has 10 residues. Between the trimmed V and J ends, which lost 6 bases and 11 bases, there was a span of 11 bases. The CDR3 DNA reads TGTGCCAGCAGTCGGATGGAGAAGTACTTC. As protein: CASSRMEKYF.

CDR3 sequence reads: CASRAGTNLYEQYF. Written as DNA, the CDR3 is TGTGCCAGCAGGGCCGGGACAAACCTCTACGAGCAGTACTTC. The rearrangement uses TRBV9 and TRBJ2-7, with D maybe TRBD1 (6 bases). Germline CDR1 reads SGDLS; CDR2 reads YYNGEE. Trimming left V 5 bases short and J 3 bases short, with 15 bases between. This CDR3 is built from 14 residues.

The chain couples TRBV9 to TRBJ1-5; no reliable D call. Germline loops: CDR1 SGDLS, CDR2 YYNGEE. The V end lost 0 bases, the J end lost 5 bases, and 6 bases lay between the germline ends. The CDR3 contains 13 residues. The CDR3 reads CASSVVPDQPQHF. CDR3 in DNA: TGTGCCAGCAGCGTAGTTCCTGATCAGCCCCAGCATTTT.

This rearrangement joins TRBV5-1 to TRBJ2-1, with D perhaps matching TRBD2 (6 bases). The CDR3 sequence is 15 residues long. Germline V gene sequence: CDR1 SGHRS, CDR2 YFSETQ. V was shortened by 0 bases and J by 2 bases, with 9 bases between the two germline ends. CDR3: CASSLDERAYNEQFF. DNA for the CDR3: TGCGCCAGCAGCTTGGATGAGCGGGCCTACAATGAGCAGTTCTTC.

The gene calls are TRBV4-1 and TRBJ1-5; no definite D call. CDR3 length: 16 amino acids. Germline lookup yields CDR1 MGHRA and CDR2 YSYEKL. Trimming took off 5 bases at V and 4 bases at J, with 18 bases between the two ends. This CDR3 is CASSSVAGSSNQPQHF. CDR3 nucleotide sequence: TGCGCCAGCAGCTCAGTGGCGGGGAGCTCTAATCAGCCCCAGCATTTT.

The V gene is TRBV21-1, the J gene TRBJ1-1; the table gives TRBD1 as D, unverified against the DNA. TRBV21-1 counts as a pseudogene. This CDR3 comprises 10 residues. The CDR3 region is CAGITEEAFF. Written as DNA, the CDR3 is TGTGCCGGCATAACAGAAGAAGCTTTCTTT.

The chain combines TRBV5-4 with TRBJ1-2; 7 bases align to TRBD1. CDR1 and CDR2 (germline): SGHNT, YYREEE (reference sequence). V shed 0 bases, J shed 6 bases, and the junction held 11 bases outside the gene matches. The length of the CDR3 is 16 residues. CDR3 nucleotide sequence: TGTGCCAGCAGCTTGGTGGGTAGGGGGCGAGCGGATGGCTACACCTTC. It is translated as CASSLVGRGRADGYTF. Complete variable domain (other parts from reference TRBV5-4 and TRBJ1-2): ETGVTQSPTHLIKTRGQQVTLRCSSQSGHNTVSWYQQALGQGPQFIFQYYREEENGRGNFPPRFSGLQFPNYSSELNVNALELDDSALYLCASSLVGRGRADGYTFGSGTRLTVV.

V gene TRBV4-1 combines with J gene TRBJ1-4, with TRBD1 matching 8 bases. The junction had 8 bases not matched to a gene; V was cut back by 5 bases and J by 3 bases. CDR1 is MGHRA and CDR2 is YSYEKL in the germline V gene. The CDR3 loop spans 16 amino acids. In DNA, the CDR3 is TGCGCCAGCAGCAACCAGGGGGCGACGGCTAATGAAAAACTGTTTTTT. The encoded protein is CASSNQGATANEKLFF.

The CDR3 sequence is CASTRTWAPNEQYF. For the CDR3, the DNA is TGTGCCAGCACCCGGACATGGGCTCCTAACGAGCAGTACTTC. The chain recombines TRBV7-2 with TRBJ2-7, with a possible D match to TRBD1 (5 bases). Germline V gene data show CDR1 as SGHTA and CDR2 as FQGNSA. Trimming left V 7 bases short and J 5 bases short, with 18 bases between. The CDR3 covers 14 residues.

The sample holds a few counts of this clone. V usage is TRBV5-1 and J usage is TRBJ1-6; 7 positions match TRBD1. The CDR3 runs 15 residues. CDR1 and CDR2 (germline): SGHRS, YFSETQ. V lost 2 bases, J lost 5 bases, and 4 bases stayed unmatched. CDR3: CASSFEGAHNSPLHF. CDR3 bases: TGCGCCAGCAGCTTTGAGGGGGCGCATAATTCACCCCTCCACTTT.

The table lists this clone with a count of one. One end of the junction varies from germline; a read error may be responsible. CDR3 region: CASSLGVGGQGSLFAF. The CDR3 nucleotides are TGCGCCAGCAGCTTAGGGGTCGGGGGACAGGGGTCCCTTTTCGCCTTC. The chain carries TRBV5-1 and TRBJ2-7; TRBD1 matches at 10 bases. The germline CDR1 and CDR2 sequences are SGHRS and YFSETQ. The CDR3 has 16 amino acids. The full variable domain, rest sourced from reference TRBV5-1 and TRBJ2-7, is KAGVTQTPRYLIKTRGQQVTLSCSPISGHRSVSWYQQTPGQGLQFLFEYFSETQRNKGNFPGRFSGRQFSNSRSEMNVSTLELGDSALYLCASSLGVGGQGSLFAFGPGTRLTVT.